A selection of T cell receptor beta chains follows, all from one sample in a study of beta chain features in type 1 diabetes. Assay: immunoSEQ multiplex PCR; the TCRdb copy retains only in-frame clones and omits some. The table includes about 150,000 clones, 40% to 60% detected once. Sequenced: Tregs from blood. These receptors were collected from a man aged 18 to 29 in good health. CDR3s include the opening cysteine and the closing phenylalanine or tryptophan. Fields, in order: V gene, clone size, J gene, D gene, CDR3 protein, CDR3 DNA. The D gene is left open where the match is weak. Not every row has a clone size; where given, it reads once, few, many or a size class.

v_gene: TRBV5-4
abundance: few
j_gene: TRBJ2-5
d_gene: .
CDR3aa: CASGRQDLEETQYF
CDR3nt: TGTGCCAGCGGGAGACAGGATCTAGAAGAGACCCAGTACTTC

v_gene: TRBV7-2
abundance: .
j_gene: TRBJ1-2
d_gene: .
CDR3aa: CASSLAQSTGYGYTF
CDR3nt: TGTGCCAGCAGCTTAGCGCAATCTACGGGCTATGGCTACACCTTC

v_gene: TRBV6-1
abundance: once
j_gene: TRBJ1-4
d_gene: .
CDR3aa: CASEGSTNEKLFF
CDR3nt: TGTGCCAGCGAGGGCTCAACTAATGAAAAACTGTTTTTT

v_gene: TRBV4-2
abundance: few
j_gene: TRBJ1-2
d_gene: .
CDR3aa: CASSQDGGSRLF
CDR3nt: TGTGCCAGCAGCCAAGATGGCGGGAGCCGGCTCTTC

v_gene: TRBV2
abundance: .
j_gene: TRBJ2-3
d_gene: .
CDR3aa: CASSSQGTDTQYF
CDR3nt: TGTGCCAGCAGTTCACAGGGCACAGATACGCAGTATTTT

v_gene: TRBV19
abundance: few
j_gene: TRBJ1-5
d_gene: .
CDR3aa: CASSLTSEGQPQHF
CDR3nt: TGTGCCAGTAGTCTAACCTCGGAGGGTCAGCCCCAGCATTTT

v_gene: TRBV11-3
abundance: .
j_gene: TRBJ2-5
d_gene: .
CDR3aa: CASSHGQRSQETQYF
CDR3nt: TGTGCCAGCAGCCACGGACAGAGAAGTCAAGAGACCCAGTACTTC

v_gene: TRBV6-5
abundance: .
j_gene: TRBJ1-4
d_gene: TRBD1
CDR3aa: CASSYGIGQGAEKLFF
CDR3nt: TGTGCCAGCAGTTATGGAATTGGACAGGGTGCGGAAAAACTGTTTTTT

v_gene: TRBV6-1
abundance: .
j_gene: TRBJ2-1
d_gene: TRBD1
CDR3aa: CASSATGFNEQFF
CDR3nt: TGTGCCAGCAGCGCGACAGGGTTCAATGAGCAGTTCTTC

v_gene: TRBV7-2
abundance: .
j_gene: TRBJ1-1
d_gene: .
CDR3aa: CASSSQWNTEAFF
CDR3nt: TGTGCCAGCAGCTCACAGTGGAACACTGAAGCTTTCTTT

v_gene: TRBV9
abundance: .
j_gene: TRBJ2-5
d_gene: .
CDR3aa: CASSVDPQSQETQYF
CDR3nt: TGTGCCAGCAGCGTAGATCCACAGAGCCAAGAGACCCAGTACTTC

v_gene: TRBV7-8
abundance: .
j_gene: TRBJ2-7
d_gene: .
CDR3aa: CASSLVGGVHEQYF
CDR3nt: TGTGCCAGCAGCTTAGTAGGAGGGGTACACGAGCAGTACTTC

v_gene: TRBV7-2
abundance: .
j_gene: TRBJ2-6
d_gene: .
CDR3aa: CASSLTRLLGANVLTF
CDR3nt: TGTGCCAGCAGCTTAACCCGACTGTTAGGGGCCAACGTCCTGACTTTC

v_gene: TRBV6-6
abundance: .
j_gene: TRBJ1-2
d_gene: TRBD1
CDR3aa: CASSGAAGGDYGYTF
CDR3nt: TGTGCCAGCAGTGGCGCGGCAGGGGGAGACTATGGCTACACCTTC

v_gene: TRBV30
abundance: .
j_gene: TRBJ1-2
d_gene: .
CDR3aa: CAWSVRRVDGYTF
CDR3nt: TGTGCCTGGAGTGTACGCAGGGTTGATGGCTACACCTTC

v_gene: TRBV30
abundance: .
j_gene: TRBJ1-5
d_gene: .
CDR3aa: CAWSIKKQGPQHF
CDR3nt: TGTGCCTGGAGTATCAAAAAGCAGGGACCCCAGCATTTT

v_gene: TRBV10-3
abundance: .
j_gene: TRBJ2-7
d_gene: TRBD1
CDR3aa: CAISEARGQGAYEQYF
CDR3nt: TGTGCCATCAGTGAGGCTCGGGGACAGGGGGCCTACGAGCAGTACTTC

v_gene: TRBV4-3
abundance: .
j_gene: TRBJ1-2
d_gene: .
CDR3aa: CASSPRHLPGRPLGYTF
CDR3nt: TGCGCCAGCAGCCCAAGACATTTGCCAGGGCGTCCTCTAGGCTACACCTTC

v_gene: TRBV11-2
abundance: few
j_gene: TRBJ1-1
d_gene: .
CDR3aa: CASSSEFMNTEAFF
CDR3nt: TGTGCCAGCAGCTCCGAGTTCATGAACACTGAAGCTTTCTTT

v_gene: TRBV7-2
abundance: few
j_gene: TRBJ2-2
d_gene: TRBD2
CDR3aa: CASSSRLAGPGELFF
CDR3nt: TGTGCCAGCAGCTCCAGACTAGCGGGGCCCGGGGAGCTGTTTTTT

v_gene: TRBV4-3
abundance: once
j_gene: TRBJ2-3
d_gene: .
CDR3aa: CASSQEIVSRRGSTDTQYF
CDR3nt: TGCGCCAGCAGCCAAGAAATCGTGAGCAGGAGGGGTAGCACAGATACGCAGTATTTT

v_gene: TRBV7-2
abundance: .
j_gene: TRBJ2-7
d_gene: .
CDR3aa: CASSLTGSGTFSYEQYF
CDR3nt: TGTGCCAGCAGCTTAACCGGGAGCGGGACATTCTCCTACGAGCAGTACTTC

v_gene: TRBV15
abundance: .
j_gene: TRBJ2-7
d_gene: .
CDR3aa: CATSRDPRVPSYEQYF
CDR3nt: TGTGCCACCAGCAGAGATCCCCGGGTACCCTCCTACGAGCAGTACTTC

v_gene: TRBV6-6
abundance: .
j_gene: TRBJ1-6
d_gene: TRBD1
CDR3aa: CASRKTGVGNSPLHF
CDR3nt: TGTGCCAGCAGGAAGACAGGGGTTGGTAATTCACCCCTCCACTTT

v_gene: TRBV5-1
abundance: .
j_gene: TRBJ1-4
d_gene: .
CDR3aa: CASSLISGNEKLFF
CDR3nt: TGCGCCAGCAGCTTGATTTCAGGGAACGAAAAACTGTTTTTT

v_gene: TRBV7-9
abundance: .
j_gene: TRBJ1-1
d_gene: .
CDR3aa: CASSLSGGFTEAFF
CDR3nt: TGTGCCAGCAGCTTAAGCGGGGGCTTCACTGAAGCTTTCTTT

v_gene: TRBV29-1
abundance: .
j_gene: TRBJ2-2
d_gene: .
CDR3aa: CSAPTRGSGGELFF
CDR3nt: TGCAGCGCCCCGACGAGGGGGTCGGGCGGGGAGCTGTTTTTT

v_gene: TRBV5-1
abundance: .
j_gene: TRBJ1-6
d_gene: .
CDR3aa: CASSLLSGDGNSPLHF
CDR3nt: TGCGCCAGCAGCTTGCTTTCGGGGGATGGCAATTCACCCCTCCACTTT

v_gene: TRBV30
abundance: .
j_gene: TRBJ2-1
d_gene: TRBD2
CDR3aa: CACRTSDTYNEQFF
CDR3nt: TGTGCCTGCCGGACTAGCGACACCTACAATGAGCAGTTCTTC

v_gene: TRBV6-5
abundance: .
j_gene: TRBJ2-7
d_gene: TRBD2
CDR3aa: CASSYGGSEQYF
CDR3nt: TGTGCCAGCAGTTACGGCGGGAGCGAGCAGTACTTC

v_gene: TRBV7-3
abundance: .
j_gene: TRBJ2-2
d_gene: .
CDR3aa: CASSYDRRELFF
CDR3nt: TGTGCCAGCAGCTATGACAGAAGGGAGCTGTTTTTT

v_gene: TRBV5-1
abundance: .
j_gene: TRBJ2-7
d_gene: .
CDR3aa: CASSSTGQYEQYF
CDR3nt: TGCGCCAGCAGCTCAACAGGGCAGTACGAGCAGTACTTC

v_gene: TRBV28
abundance: .
j_gene: TRBJ1-6
d_gene: .
CDR3aa: CASSLLAGVGSPLHF
CDR3nt: TGTGCCAGCAGTTTATTAGCAGGGGTAGGTTCACCCCTCCACTTT

v_gene: TRBV5-4
abundance: .
j_gene: TRBJ2-5
d_gene: .
CDR3aa: CASSLGQGIQETQYF
CDR3nt: TGTGCCAGCAGCTTGGGTCAGGGGATCCAAGAGACCCAGTACTTC

v_gene: TRBV5-6
abundance: .
j_gene: TRBJ1-5
d_gene: .
CDR3aa: CASSLGRAVQPQHF
CDR3nt: TGTGCCAGCAGCCTGGGGAGGGCGGTACAGCCCCAGCATTTT

v_gene: TRBV5-1
abundance: few
j_gene: TRBJ2-3
d_gene: TRBD1
CDR3aa: CASSTGQGASDTQYF
CDR3nt: TGCGCCAGCAGCACCGGACAGGGGGCATCAGATACGCAGTATTTT

v_gene: TRBV20-1
abundance: few
j_gene: TRBJ1-5
d_gene: .
CDR3aa: CSARETETQHF
CDR3nt: TGCAGTGCTAGAGAAACAGAGACCCAGCATTTT

v_gene: TRBV7-2
abundance: .
j_gene: TRBJ2-7
d_gene: .
CDR3aa: CASSVQGYEQYF
CDR3nt: TGTGCCAGCAGCGTCCAGGGTTACGAGCAGTACTTC

v_gene: TRBV9
abundance: .
j_gene: TRBJ2-3
d_gene: .
CDR3aa: CASSKSGVNTDTQYF
CDR3nt: TGTGCCAGCAGCAAAAGTGGAGTAAACACAGATACGCAGTATTTT

v_gene: TRBV15
abundance: few
j_gene: TRBJ2-7
d_gene: TRBD2
CDR3aa: CATSLGRAAFYEQYF
CDR3nt: TGTGCCACCAGCCTTGGGAGGGCAGCTTTCTACGAGCAGTACTTC

v_gene: TRBV29-1
abundance: few
j_gene: TRBJ2-7
d_gene: TRBD2
CDR3aa: CSVEFRLAATYEQYF
CDR3nt: TGCAGCGTTGAATTCAGGCTAGCGGCTACCTACGAGCAGTACTTC